The present T cell receptor beta chain was sequenced within a study of T cell responses to AZD1222 COVID-19 vaccine. Study-level points and caveats: It was only after the peak T cell response that any repertoires were sampled. The breadth and depth of Spike-specific TCRs increased once two AZD1222 doses had been given. Spike-wide vaccine-associated CD4 TCRs dominated at 160-218 and 743-854.

CDR3 length equals 12 residues. Germline V gene lookup returns CDR1 MDHEN and CDR2 SYDVKM. V lost 2 bases and J 5 bases, leaving 3 bases between the germline ends. Assay used: immunoSEQ multiplex PCR; TCRdb lists only in-frame clones, some missing. The sample lists about 120,000 clones; 70% to 90% were seen once. Regarding this clone: Its target is unknown. The same CDR3 is also encoded by other DNA sequences in this sample.

This sequence originates from an adult who received the AZD1222 COVID-19 vaccine. This rearrangement joins TRBV28 to TRBJ2-2, with no clear D. The sample consisted of peripheral blood, taken 28 days after the second AZD1222 dose. DNA for the CDR3: TGTGCCAGCAGTTTAACTACCGGGGAGCTGTTTTTT. Its protein product is CASSLTTGELFF.